This T cell receptor (beta chain) was sequenced in a study of tumor T cells in aggressive B-cell lymphoma. This CDR3 is built from 15 residues. The germline CDR1 and CDR2 sequences are MNHEY and SMNVEV (reference sequence). The V gene end was trimmed by 6 bases and the J gene end by 4 bases; junction bases not matched to a gene: 9. Clones were read by immunoSEQ multiplex PCR, and TCRdb kept only the in-frame ones, dropping some. Counted here are about 3,300 clones, more than 75% occurring once; the ten biggest clones make up 5.8%. This clone is a singleton in its sample. Sequencing was performed on tumor tissue. The sequence came from an adult with diffuse large B cell lymphoma. The J gene is TRBJ1-1, the V gene TRBV27; 9 nucleotides align to TRBD1. The CDR3 reads CASSLAGTGLTEAFF. DNA of the CDR3: TGTGCCAGCAGCCTCGCCGGGACAGGGCTCACTGAAGCTTTCTTT.